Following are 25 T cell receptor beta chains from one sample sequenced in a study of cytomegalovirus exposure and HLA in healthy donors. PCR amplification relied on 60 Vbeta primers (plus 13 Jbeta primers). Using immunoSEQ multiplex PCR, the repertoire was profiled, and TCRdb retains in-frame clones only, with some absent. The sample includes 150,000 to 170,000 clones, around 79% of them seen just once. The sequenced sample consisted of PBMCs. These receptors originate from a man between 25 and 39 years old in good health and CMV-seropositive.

DNA of the CDR3: TGTGCCAGTAGTATAGGGACCCGAGGGGAGACCCAGTACTTC. Its protein product is CASSIGTRGETQYF. This chain links TRBV19 with TRBJ2-5; D possibly corresponds to TRBD2 (5 bases). Trimming shortened V by 1 base and J by 5 bases, and 11 bases separated the two germline ends. The CDR3 is 14 amino acids. Germline loops: CDR1 LNHDA, CDR2 SQIVND (reference sequence).

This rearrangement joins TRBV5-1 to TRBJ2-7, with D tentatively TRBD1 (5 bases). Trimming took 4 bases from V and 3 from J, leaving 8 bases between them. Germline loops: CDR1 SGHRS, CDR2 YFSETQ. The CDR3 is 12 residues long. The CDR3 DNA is TGCGCCAGCAGCCCGGACAACTACGAGCAGTACTTC. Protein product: CASSPDNYEQYF.

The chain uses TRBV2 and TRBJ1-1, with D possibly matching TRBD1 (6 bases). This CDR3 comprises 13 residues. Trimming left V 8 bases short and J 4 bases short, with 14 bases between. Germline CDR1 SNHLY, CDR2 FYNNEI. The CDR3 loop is CASGQTGSTEAFF. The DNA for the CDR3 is TGTGCCAGCGGACAAACAGGGTCCACTGAAGCTTTCTTT.

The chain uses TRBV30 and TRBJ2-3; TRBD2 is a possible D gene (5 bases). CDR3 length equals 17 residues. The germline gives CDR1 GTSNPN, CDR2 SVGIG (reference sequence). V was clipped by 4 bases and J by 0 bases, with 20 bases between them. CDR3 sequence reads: CAWIRVESERSTDTQYF. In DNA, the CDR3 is TGTGCCTGGATTAGGGTCGAGTCGGAGCGGAGCACAGATACGCAGTATTTT.

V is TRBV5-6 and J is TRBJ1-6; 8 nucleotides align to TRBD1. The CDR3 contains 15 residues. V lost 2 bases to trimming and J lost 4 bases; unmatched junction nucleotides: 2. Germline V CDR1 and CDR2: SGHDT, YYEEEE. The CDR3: CASSFRDRYNSPLHF. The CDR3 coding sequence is TGTGCCAGCAGCTTCCGGGACAGGTATAATTCACCCCTCCACTTT.

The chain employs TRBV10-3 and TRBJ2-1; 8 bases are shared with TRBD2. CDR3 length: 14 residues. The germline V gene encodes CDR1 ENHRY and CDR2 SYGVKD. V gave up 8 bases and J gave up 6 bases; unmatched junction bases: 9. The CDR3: CAIGPRAGGNEQFF. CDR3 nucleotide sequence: TGTGCCATCGGTCCCAGGGCGGGAGGCAATGAGCAGTTCTTC.

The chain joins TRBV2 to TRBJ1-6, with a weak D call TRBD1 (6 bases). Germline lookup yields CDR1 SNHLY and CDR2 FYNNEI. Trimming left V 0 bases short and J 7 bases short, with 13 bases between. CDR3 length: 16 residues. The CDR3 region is CASSEAGEQGNSPLHF. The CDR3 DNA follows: TGTGCCAGCAGTGAAGCGGGGGAACAGGGCAATTCACCCCTCCACTTT.

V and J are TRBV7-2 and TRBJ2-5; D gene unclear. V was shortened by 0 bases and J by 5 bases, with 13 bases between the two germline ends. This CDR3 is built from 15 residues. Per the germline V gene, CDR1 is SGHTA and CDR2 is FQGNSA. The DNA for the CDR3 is TGTGCCAGCAGCTTAGCGGCAGGCCTCCGGGAGACCCAGTACTTC. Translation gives CASSLAAGLRETQYF.

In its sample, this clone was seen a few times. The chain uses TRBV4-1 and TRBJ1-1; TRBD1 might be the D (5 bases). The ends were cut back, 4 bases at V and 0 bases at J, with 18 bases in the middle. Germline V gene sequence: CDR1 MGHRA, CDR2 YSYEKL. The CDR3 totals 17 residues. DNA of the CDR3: TGCGCCAGCAGCCGGAAACCGGGGGGGGAATTGAACACTGAAGCTTTCTTT. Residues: CASSRKPGGELNTEAFF.

The CDR3 DNA reads TGTGCCAGCAGCTGGGCCCCTAGCGGGAGTTACAATGAGCAGTTCTTC. It specifies CASSWAPSGSYNEQFF. The genes are TRBV5-6 and TRBJ2-1; 10 nucleotides match TRBD2. This CDR3 is built from 16 residues. Germline trimming cut 3 bases from V and 4 bases from J; bases unmatched to any gene: 7. Per germline, CDR1 SGHDT and CDR2 YYEEEE.

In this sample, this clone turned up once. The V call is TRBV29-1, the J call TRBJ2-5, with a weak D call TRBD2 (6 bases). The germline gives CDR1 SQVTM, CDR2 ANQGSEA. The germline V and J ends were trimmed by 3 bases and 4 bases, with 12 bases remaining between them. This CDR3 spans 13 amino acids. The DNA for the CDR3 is TGCAGCGTTGATAGTCGGGGAGGAGAGACCCAGTACTTC. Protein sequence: CSVDSRGGETQYF.

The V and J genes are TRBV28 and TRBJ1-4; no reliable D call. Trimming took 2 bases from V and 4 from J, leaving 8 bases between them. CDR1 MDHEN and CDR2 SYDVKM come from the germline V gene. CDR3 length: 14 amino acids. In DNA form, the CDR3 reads TGTGCCAGCAGTTTAGGGCAGATTAATGAAAAACTGTTTTTT. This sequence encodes CASSLGQINEKLFF.

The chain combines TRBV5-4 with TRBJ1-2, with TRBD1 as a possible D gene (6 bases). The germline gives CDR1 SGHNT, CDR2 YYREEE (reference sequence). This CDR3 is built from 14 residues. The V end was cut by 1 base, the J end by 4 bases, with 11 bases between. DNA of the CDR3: TGTGCCAGCAGCTTGACGGGGGGCCGCTATGGCTACACCTTC. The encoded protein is CASSLTGGRYGYTF.

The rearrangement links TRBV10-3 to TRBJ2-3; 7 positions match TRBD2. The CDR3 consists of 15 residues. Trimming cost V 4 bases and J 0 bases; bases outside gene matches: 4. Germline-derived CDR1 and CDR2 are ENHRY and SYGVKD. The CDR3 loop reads CAISVLAASTDTQYF. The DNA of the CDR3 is TGTGCCATCAGTGTCCTAGCGGCCAGCACAGATACGCAGTATTTT.

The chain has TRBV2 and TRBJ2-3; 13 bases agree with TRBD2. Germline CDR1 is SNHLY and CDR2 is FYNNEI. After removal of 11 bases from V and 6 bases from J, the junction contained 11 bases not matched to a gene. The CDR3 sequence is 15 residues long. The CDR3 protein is CALDTSGGGADTQYF. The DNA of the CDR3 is TGTGCCCTCGATACTAGCGGGGGGGGAGCGGATACGCAGTATTTT.

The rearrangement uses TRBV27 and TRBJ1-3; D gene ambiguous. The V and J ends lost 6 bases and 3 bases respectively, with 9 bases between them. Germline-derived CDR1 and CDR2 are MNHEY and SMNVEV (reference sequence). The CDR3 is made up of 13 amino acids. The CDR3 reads CASSTPGGNTIYF. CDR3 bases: TGTGCCAGCAGCACCCCCGGTGGAAACACCATATATTTT.

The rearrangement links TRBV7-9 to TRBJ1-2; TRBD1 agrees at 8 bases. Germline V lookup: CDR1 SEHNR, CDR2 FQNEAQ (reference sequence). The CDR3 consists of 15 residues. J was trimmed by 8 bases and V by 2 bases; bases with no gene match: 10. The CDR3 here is CASSLQGAAGGGYTF. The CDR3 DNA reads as TGTGCCAGCAGCTTACAGGGGGCGGCCGGGGGCGGCTACACCTTC. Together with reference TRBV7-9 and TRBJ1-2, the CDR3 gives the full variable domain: DTGVSQNPRHKITKRGQNVTFRCDPISEHNRLYWYRQTLGQGPEFLTYFQNEAQLEKSRLLSDRFSAERPKGSFSTLEIQRTEQGDSAMYLCASSLQGAAGGGYTFGSGTRLTVV.

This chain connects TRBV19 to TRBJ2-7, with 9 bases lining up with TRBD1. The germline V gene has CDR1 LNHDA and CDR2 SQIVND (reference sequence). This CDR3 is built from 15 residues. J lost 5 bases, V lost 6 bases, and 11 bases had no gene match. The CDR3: CASSPTGGTGNEQYF. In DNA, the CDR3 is TGTGCCAGTAGCCCGACAGGGGGAACGGGAAACGAGCAGTACTTC.

CDR3 amino acids: CASSLHQISSYEQYF. Here the CDR3 DNA reads TGTGCCAGCAGCTTGCACCAAATTAGCTCCTACGAGCAGTACTTC. V and J are TRBV11-2 and TRBJ2-7, with no clear D. Germline-derived CDR1 and CDR2 are SGHAT and FQNNGV. V dropped 3 bases and J dropped 0 bases, with 12 bases sitting between them. CDR3 size: 15 residues.

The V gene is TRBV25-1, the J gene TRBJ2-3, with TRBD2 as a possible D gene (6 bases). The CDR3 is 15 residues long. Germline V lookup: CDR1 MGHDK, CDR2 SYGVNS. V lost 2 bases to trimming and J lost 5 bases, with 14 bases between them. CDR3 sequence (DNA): TGTGCCAGCAGTGAAGGGGGGATCGCAGGAGATACGCAGTATTTT. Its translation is CASSEGGIAGDTQYF.

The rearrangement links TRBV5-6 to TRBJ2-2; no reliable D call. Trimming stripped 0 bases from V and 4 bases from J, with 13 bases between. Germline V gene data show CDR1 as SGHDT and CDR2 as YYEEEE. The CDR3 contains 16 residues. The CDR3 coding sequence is TGTGCCAGCAGCTTGGCTGGTAGCCTCCCCACCGGGGAGCTGTTTTTT. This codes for CASSLAGSLPTGELFF.

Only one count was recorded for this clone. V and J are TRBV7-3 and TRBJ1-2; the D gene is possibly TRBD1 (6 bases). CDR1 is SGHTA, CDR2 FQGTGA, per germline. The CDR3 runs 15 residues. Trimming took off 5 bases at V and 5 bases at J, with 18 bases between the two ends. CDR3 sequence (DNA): TGTGCCAGCAGCCCGGGGGGCAGCAACTCGTATGGCTACACCTTC. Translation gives CASSPGGSNSYGYTF.

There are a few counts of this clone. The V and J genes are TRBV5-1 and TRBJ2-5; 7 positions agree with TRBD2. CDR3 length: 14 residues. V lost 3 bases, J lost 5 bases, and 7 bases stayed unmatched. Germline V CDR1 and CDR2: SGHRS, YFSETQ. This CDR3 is CASSSSGGFETQYF. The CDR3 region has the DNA TGCGCCAGCAGCTCCTCGGGGGGTTTTGAGACCCAGTACTTC.

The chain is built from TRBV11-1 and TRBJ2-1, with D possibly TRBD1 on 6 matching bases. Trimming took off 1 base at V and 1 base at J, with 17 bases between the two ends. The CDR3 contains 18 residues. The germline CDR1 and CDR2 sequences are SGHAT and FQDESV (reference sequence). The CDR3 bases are TGTGCCAGCAGCTTAGACGACAACAGGGCCGGGTCCTACAATGAGCAGTTCTTC. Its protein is CASSLDDNRAGSYNEQFF.

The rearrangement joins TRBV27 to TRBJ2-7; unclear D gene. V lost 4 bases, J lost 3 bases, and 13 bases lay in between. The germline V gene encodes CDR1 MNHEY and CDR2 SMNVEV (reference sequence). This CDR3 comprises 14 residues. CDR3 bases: TGTGCCAGCAGTTCAAAGAGCCCAAGCTACGAGCAGTACTTC. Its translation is CASSSKSPSYEQYF.